A selection of T cell receptor beta chains follows, all from one sample in a study of blood T cell repertoires in COVID-19. TCRdb keeps only in-frame clones here, not all; method: immunoSEQ multiplex PCR. The sample contains about 180,000 clones, about 86% of which appear only once. Material for sequencing was peripheral blood. The source of these receptors is a middle-aged man with active or convalescent COVID-19. The CDR3 runs from the conserved cysteine through the conserved F or W. D genes are given only for firm matches. The size entry is marked missing in some rows and otherwise reads once, few, many or a size class.

V	D	J	size	DNA	CDR3
TRBV25-1	NA	TRBJ1-2	NA	TGTGCCAGCAGTGAACAACAGCTCTATGGCTACACCTTC	CASSEQQLYGYTF
TRBV5-3	TRBD1	TRBJ1-3	once	TGTGCCAGAAGCAAGGACAGGGGGTCTAGTGGAAACACCATATATTTT	CARSKDRGSSGNTIYF
TRBV28	TRBD1	TRBJ2-4	NA	TGTGCCAGCAGTCCAATCGACAGGGACAACATTCAGTACTTC	CASSPIDRDNIQYF
TRBV5-4	TRBD1	TRBJ1-3	once	TGTGCCAGCAGCAGGGACAGCAACACTGGAAACACCATATATTTT	CASSRDSNTGNTIYF
TRBV20-1	TRBD2	TRBJ2-1	NA	TGCAGTGCTAAGCTAGCGGGGGTGAAGTTCTTC	CSAKLAGVKFF
TRBV28	NA	TRBJ1-2	NA	TGTGCCAGCAGTTCGCCCGACAGGGGCTACACCTTC	CASSSPDRGYTF
TRBV5-5	TRBD2	TRBJ2-5	NA	TGTGCCAGCAGCCTGACTAGCGGGAGGGCCACAGAGACCCAGTACTTC	CASSLTSGRATETQYF
TRBV5-8	TRBD1	TRBJ2-2	NA	TGTGCCAGCAGCTGGCGACAGGGGATTCACACCGGGGAGCTGTTTTTT	CASSWRQGIHTGELFF
TRBV28	NA	TRBJ1-3	NA	TGTGCCAGCAGCCAAAGACAGGCCGGAAACACCATATATTTT	CASSQRQAGNTIYF
TRBV14	TRBD1	TRBJ1-2	NA	TGTGCCAGCAGCCAAGCTTCAGGGGGCTACTATGGCTACACCTTC	CASSQASGGYYGYTF
TRBV10-2	TRBD1	TRBJ2-2	NA	TGCGCCAGCAGAACCACCGGGACAGGTGGGACCGGGGAGCTGTTTTTT	CASRTTGTGGTGELFF
TRBV19	NA	TRBJ2-1	NA	TGTGCCAGTAGTTCACCTCGGGGGTCCAGGTCCTTAAACGAGCAGTTCTTC	CASSSPRGSRSLNEQFF
TRBV2	NA	TRBJ1-2	NA	TGTGCCAGCAGTGAACAGGGAAATGGTGGTGGCTACACCTTC	CASSEQGNGGGYTF
TRBV19	NA	TRBJ2-2	NA	TGTGCCACCCTGCGTGGTACCGGGGAGCTGTTTTTT	CATLRGTGELFF
TRBV12-5	NA	TRBJ2-1	NA	TGTGCTAGTGGTTTAGGTACAGTGGAGGACAATGAGCAGTTCTTC	CASGLGTVEDNEQFF
TRBV7-8	NA	TRBJ2-7	NA	TGTGCCAGCAGCGTGGGACACAAAGTCTACGAGCAGTACTTC	CASSVGHKVYEQYF
TRBV2	TRBD1	TRBJ1-2	NA	TGTGCCAGCACCTTGACAGGGAACTATGGCTACACCTTC	CASTLTGNYGYTF
TRBV12-5	NA	TRBJ1-1	NA	TGTGCTAGTGGTTTGGGGACAATGGGGAACACTGAAGCTTTCTTT	CASGLGTMGNTEAFF
TRBV10-3	TRBD1	TRBJ2-7	NA	TGTGCCATCAGAGCGGGACAGGGTCATCTCAGGGAGCAGTACTTC	CAIRAGQGHLREQYF
TRBV27	TRBD1	TRBJ1-5	NA	TGTGCCAGCAGTTCTGGGACAGGGGGTACTCAGCCCCAGCATTTT	CASSSGTGGTQPQHF
TRBV7-3	NA	TRBJ1-5	once	TGTGCCAGCTCTTCCGGGGTCAATCAGCCCCAGCATTTT	CASSSGVNQPQHF